Sequencing of this TCR beta chain was carried out in a study of cytomegalovirus exposure and HLA in healthy donors. The PCR employed 60 Vbeta primers together with 13 Jbeta primers. Measured with immunoSEQ multiplex PCR; TCRdb has only the in-frame clones, and not every one. The data hold fewer than 70,000 clones, with 65% to 70% observed a single time. Findings and limits, study-wide: It was about 150 TCR beta chains that were listed as cytomegalovirus-associated. Productive rates of about 90% or about 30% were seen for most TCR beta V segments in an earlier analysis.

Details on this clone: Its target is unknown.

Nominal health characterized the donors when sampled, though unrecorded immune exposures were likely. The sample consisted of PBMCs. The source of this sequence is a male donor in good health and CMV-seropositive.

CDR3 sequence reads: CASRTGTVPNSPLHF. CDR3 in DNA: TGTGCCAGCAGAACCGGGACAGTCCCCAATTCACCCCTCCACTTT. V and J are TRBV25-1 and TRBJ1-6, with TRBD1 identical over 7 bases. From germline, CDR1 is MGHDK and CDR2 SYGVNS. The CDR3 consists of 15 residues. The junction had 9 bases not matched to a gene; V was cut back by 6 bases and J by 7 bases.